These T cell receptor beta chains were read from a single sample in a study of graft-versus-host responses after intestinal transplantation. This table comes from immunoSEQ multiplex PCR, and its TCRdb copy is limited to in-frame clones, with some not included. The sample shows around 88,000 clones, roughly four fifths of them seen only once. The antigens of these receptors remain unknown. The specimen comprised unstimulated CD8+ T cells sorted from spleen or lymph node cells, sampled before intestinal transplant. Receptor source: a human donor who received an intestinal transplant. Both conserved end residues are part of each CDR3. Each record gives: clone size, V gene, D gene, J gene, CDR3 DNA, CDR3 protein. A D gene is named only where the DNA matches it firmly. Clone size is not always given. Where it is, it says once, few, many or a class for expanded clones.

.,TRBV4-2,.,TRBJ2-3,TGTGCCAGCAGCGCCAAAACCGGGACTTCCCGCACAGATACGCAGTATTTT,CASSAKTGTSRTDTQYF
.,TRBV7-9,.,TRBJ1-4,TGTGCCAGCAGCTTAGCGGAGGCAGGATCTAATGAAAAACTGTTTTTT,CASSLAEAGSNEKLFF
once,TRBV5-1,.,TRBJ2-2,TGCGCCAGCAGCGCAACTAGTACCGGGGAGCTGTTTTTT,CASSATSTGELFF
.,TRBV7-2,.,TRBJ2-7,TGTGCCAGCAGCTTAGACCGGGGTTCCTACGAGCAGTACTTC,CASSLDRGSYEQYF
few,TRBV5-6,.,TRBJ2-7,TGTGCCAGCAGCCCGGGACGGCACTCGGACGAGCAGTACTTC,CASSPGRHSDEQYF
once,TRBV6-5,TRBD2,TRBJ2-7,TGTGCCAGCAGCGAGACTAGCGGGGGGTACGAGCAGTACTTC,CASSETSGGYEQYF
.,TRBV18,TRBD2,TRBJ2-5,TGTGCCAGCTCACCACTCGCGGGGGTGGGCAAGACCCAGTACTTC,CASSPLAGVGKTQYF
.,TRBV30,.,TRBJ1-4,TGTGCCTGGGCCGGCGCCCAAAGTGGAAAACTGTTTTTT,CAWAGAQSGKLFF
.,TRBV7-9,TRBD2,TRBJ2-5,TGTGCCAGCAGCTCGGGGGGTGAGGAGACCCAGTACTTC,CASSSGGEETQYF
.,TRBV6-1,.,TRBJ2-5,TGTGCCAGCAGTGAAAACACCTTCCAAGAGACCCAGTACTTC,CASSENTFQETQYF
.,TRBV28,.,TRBJ2-5,TGTGCCAGCAGCTCGGGGGAGACCCAGTACTTC,CASSSGETQYF
.,TRBV6-5,.,TRBJ2-7,TGTGCCAGCGCGCGGATGCCCACCTACGAGCAGTACTTC,CASARMPTYEQYF